This T cell receptor (beta chain) emerged from a study of blood T cell repertoires in COVID-19. Across the whole study: The origin of the acute and convalescent COVID-19 samples was the United States, Italy and Spain.

V dropped 7 bases and J dropped 6 bases, with 15 bases sitting between them. The CDR3 has 12 residues. Germline CDR1 GTSNPN, CDR2 SVGIG (reference sequence). Generated by immunoSEQ multiplex PCR, the TCRdb table keeps only in-frame clones and is missing some. In the table there are around 70,000 clones, 90% of which are singletons. This receptor was identified in a man in his forties or fifties with acute or convalescent COVID-19. The sample taken for sequencing was peripheral blood. This chain uses TRBV30 with TRBJ1-1; a possible D gene is TRBD1 (6 bases). As DNA, the CDR3 is TGTGCCTCTATCAGGGGTAGGGCTGAAGCTTTCTTT. This encodes CASIRGRAEAFF.